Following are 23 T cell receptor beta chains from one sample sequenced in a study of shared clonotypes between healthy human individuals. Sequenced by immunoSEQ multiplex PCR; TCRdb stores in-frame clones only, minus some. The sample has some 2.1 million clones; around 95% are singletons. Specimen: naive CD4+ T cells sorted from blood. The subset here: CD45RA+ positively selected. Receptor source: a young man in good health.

For the CDR3, the DNA is TGTGCCAGCAGCTTCCAACTAGCGGGAGTCAATGAGCAGTTCTTC. Its translation is CASSFQLAGVNEQFF. This chain connects TRBV5-6 to TRBJ2-1, with 11 bases fitting TRBD2. The V segment lost 2 bases and the J segment 6 bases; nucleotides outside the gene matches: 4. CDR1 and CDR2 from the germline V gene are SGHDT and YYEEEE. CDR3 size: 15 residues.

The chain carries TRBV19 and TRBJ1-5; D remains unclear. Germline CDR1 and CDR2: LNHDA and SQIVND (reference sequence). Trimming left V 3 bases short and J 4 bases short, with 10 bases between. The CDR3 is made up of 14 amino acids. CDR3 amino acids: CASSILTANQPQHF. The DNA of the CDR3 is TGTGCCAGTAGTATTTTAACAGCTAATCAGCCCCAGCATTTT.

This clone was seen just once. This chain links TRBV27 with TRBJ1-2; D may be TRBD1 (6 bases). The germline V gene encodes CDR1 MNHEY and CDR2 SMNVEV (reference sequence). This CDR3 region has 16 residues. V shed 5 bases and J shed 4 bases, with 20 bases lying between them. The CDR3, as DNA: TGTGCCAGCAGTCCGTATGCAGGGGTTGGGACCTATGGCTACACCTTC. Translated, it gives CASSPYAGVGTYGYTF.

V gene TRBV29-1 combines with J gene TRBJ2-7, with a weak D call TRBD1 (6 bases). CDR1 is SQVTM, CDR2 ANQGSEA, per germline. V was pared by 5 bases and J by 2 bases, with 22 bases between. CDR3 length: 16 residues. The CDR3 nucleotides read TGCAGCGTTCAGAGGGGGACACCTTACCTCACCTACGAGCAGTACTTC. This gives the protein CSVQRGTPYLTYEQYF.

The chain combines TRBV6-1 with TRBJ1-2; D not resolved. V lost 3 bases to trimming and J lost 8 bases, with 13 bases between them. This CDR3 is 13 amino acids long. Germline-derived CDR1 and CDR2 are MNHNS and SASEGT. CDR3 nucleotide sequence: TGTGCCAGCAGTGATATACAACAGCGGGGCTACACCTTC. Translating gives CASSDIQQRGYTF.

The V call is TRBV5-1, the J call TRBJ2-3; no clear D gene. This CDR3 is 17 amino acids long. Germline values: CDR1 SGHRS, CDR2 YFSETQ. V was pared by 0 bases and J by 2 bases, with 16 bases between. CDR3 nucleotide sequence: TGCGCCAGCAGCTTGGCCGCGGTTGGCGGAAACACAGATACGCAGTATTTT. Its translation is CASSLAAVGGNTDTQYF.

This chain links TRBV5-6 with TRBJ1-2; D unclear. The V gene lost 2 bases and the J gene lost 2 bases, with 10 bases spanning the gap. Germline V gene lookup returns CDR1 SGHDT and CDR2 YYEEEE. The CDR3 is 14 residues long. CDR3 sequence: CASSFYMENYGYTF. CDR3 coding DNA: TGTGCCAGCAGCTTTTATATGGAAAACTATGGCTACACCTTC.

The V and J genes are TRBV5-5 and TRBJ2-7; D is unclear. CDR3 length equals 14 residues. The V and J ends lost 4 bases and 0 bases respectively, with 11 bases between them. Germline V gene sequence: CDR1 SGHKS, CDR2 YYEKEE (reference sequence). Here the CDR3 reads CASSTLTYSYEQYF. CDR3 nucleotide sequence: TGTGCCAGCAGCACATTGACATACTCCTACGAGCAGTACTTC.

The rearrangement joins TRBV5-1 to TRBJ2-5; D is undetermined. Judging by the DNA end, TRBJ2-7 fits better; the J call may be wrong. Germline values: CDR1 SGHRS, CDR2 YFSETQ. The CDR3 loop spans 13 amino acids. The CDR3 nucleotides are TGCGCCAGCAGCCCAGAAAACTCCTACGAGCAGTACTTC. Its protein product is CASSPENSYEQYF.

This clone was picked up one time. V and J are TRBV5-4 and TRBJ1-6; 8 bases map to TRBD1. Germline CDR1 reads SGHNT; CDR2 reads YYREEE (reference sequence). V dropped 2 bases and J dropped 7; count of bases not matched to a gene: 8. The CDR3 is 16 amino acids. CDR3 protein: CASSLTAGTGNSPLHF. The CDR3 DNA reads TGTGCCAGCAGCTTAACCGCCGGGACAGGCAATTCACCCCTCCACTTT. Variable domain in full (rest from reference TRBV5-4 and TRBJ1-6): ETGVTQSPTHLIKTRGQQVTLRCSSQSGHNTVSWYQQALGQGPQFIFQYYREEENGRGNFPPRFSGLQFPNYSSELNVNALELDDSALYLCASSLTAGTGNSPLHFGNGTRLTVT.

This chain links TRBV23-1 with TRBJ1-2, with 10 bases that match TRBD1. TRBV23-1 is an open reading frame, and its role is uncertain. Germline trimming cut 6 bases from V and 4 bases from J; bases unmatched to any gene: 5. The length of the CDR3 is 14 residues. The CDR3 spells CASSLTGGSYGYTF. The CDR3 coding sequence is TGCGCCAGCAGCCTGACAGGGGGCTCCTATGGCTACACCTTC.

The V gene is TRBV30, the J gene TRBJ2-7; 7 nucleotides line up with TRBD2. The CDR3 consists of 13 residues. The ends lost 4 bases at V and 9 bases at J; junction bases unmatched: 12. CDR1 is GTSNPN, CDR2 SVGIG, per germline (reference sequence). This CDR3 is CAWNNWEGLVQYF. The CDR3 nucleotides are TGTGCCTGGAATAATTGGGAGGGTCTAGTGCAGTACTTC.

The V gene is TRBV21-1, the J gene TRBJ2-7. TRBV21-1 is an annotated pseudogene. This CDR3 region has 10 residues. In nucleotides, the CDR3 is TGTGCCAGCAGCAAAAACGAGCAGTACTTC. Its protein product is CASSKNEQYF.

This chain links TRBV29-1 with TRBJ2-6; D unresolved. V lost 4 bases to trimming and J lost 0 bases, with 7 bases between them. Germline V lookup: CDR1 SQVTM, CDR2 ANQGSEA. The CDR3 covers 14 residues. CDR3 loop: CSVAQFSGANVLTF. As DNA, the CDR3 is TGCAGCGTTGCCCAGTTCTCTGGGGCCAACGTCCTGACTTTC.

CDR3 nucleotide sequence: TGCGCCAGCAGCCGCGGACAGGAGACCCATTCACCCCTCCACTTT. It translates to CASSRGQETHSPLHF. This rearrangement joins TRBV5-1 to TRBJ1-6, with 7 bases matching TRBD1. CDR1 is SGHRS, CDR2 YFSETQ, per germline. The CDR3 totals 15 residues. V was pared by 4 bases and J by 8 bases, with 9 bases of the junction left unmatched.

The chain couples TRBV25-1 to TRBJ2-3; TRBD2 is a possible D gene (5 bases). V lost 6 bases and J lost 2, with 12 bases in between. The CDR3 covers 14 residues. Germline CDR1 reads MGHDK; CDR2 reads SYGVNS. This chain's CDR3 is CASSLPGNTDTQYF. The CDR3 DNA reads TGTGCCAGCAGCTTACCGGGAAACACAGATACGCAGTATTTT.

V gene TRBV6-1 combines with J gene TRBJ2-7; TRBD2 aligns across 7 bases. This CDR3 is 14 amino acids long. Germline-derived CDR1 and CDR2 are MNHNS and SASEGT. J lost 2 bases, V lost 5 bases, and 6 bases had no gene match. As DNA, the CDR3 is TGTGCCAGCAGTCCTGTGGGAGGGCCCTACGAGCAGTACTTC. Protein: CASSPVGGPYEQYF.

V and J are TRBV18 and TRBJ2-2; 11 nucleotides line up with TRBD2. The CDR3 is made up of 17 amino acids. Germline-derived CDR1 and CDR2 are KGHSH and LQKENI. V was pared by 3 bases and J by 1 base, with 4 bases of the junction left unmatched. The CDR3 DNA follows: TGTGCCAGCTCACCTTTACTAGCGGGGGAGAACACCGGGGAGCTGTTTTTT. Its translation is CASSPLLAGENTGELFF.

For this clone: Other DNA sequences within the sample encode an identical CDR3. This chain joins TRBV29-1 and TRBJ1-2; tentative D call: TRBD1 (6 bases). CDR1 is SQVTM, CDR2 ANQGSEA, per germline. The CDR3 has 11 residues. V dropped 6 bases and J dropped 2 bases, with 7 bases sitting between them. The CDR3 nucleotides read TGCAGCGTGGACAGAAACTATGGCTACACCTTC. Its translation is CSVDRNYGYTF.

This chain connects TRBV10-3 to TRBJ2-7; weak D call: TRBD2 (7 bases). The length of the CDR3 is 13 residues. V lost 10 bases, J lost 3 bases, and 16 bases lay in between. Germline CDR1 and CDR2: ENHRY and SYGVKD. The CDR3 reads CASGGWDNYEQYF. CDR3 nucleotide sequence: TGTGCCAGCGGGGGTTGGGACAACTACGAGCAGTACTTC.

Written as DNA, the CDR3 is TGTGCCAGCAGCTTACTAGAATATGGCTACACCTTC. Translated: CASSLLEYGYTF. V gene TRBV28 combines with J gene TRBJ1-2; no clear D gene. The CDR3 sequence is 12 residues long. The germline V gene has CDR1 MDHEN and CDR2 SYDVKM. Between the trimmed V and J ends, which lost 6 bases and 5 bases, there was a span of 10 bases.

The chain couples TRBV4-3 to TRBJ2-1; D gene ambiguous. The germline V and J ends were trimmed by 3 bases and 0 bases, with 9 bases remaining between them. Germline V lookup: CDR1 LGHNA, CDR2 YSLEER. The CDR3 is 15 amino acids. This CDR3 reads CASSQTGYSYNEQFF. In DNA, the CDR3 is TGCGCCAGCAGCCAGACGGGTTACTCCTACAATGAGCAGTTCTTC.

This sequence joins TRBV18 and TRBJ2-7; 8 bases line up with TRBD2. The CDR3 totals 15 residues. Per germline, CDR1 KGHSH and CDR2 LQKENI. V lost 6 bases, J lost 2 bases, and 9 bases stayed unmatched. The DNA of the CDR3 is TGTGCCAGCTCGTCGATAGCGGGGAACCCCTACGAGCAGTACTTC. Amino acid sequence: CASSSIAGNPYEQYF.